This entry lists 23 T cell receptor beta chains sequenced from one sample in a study of shared clonotypes between healthy human individuals (dated by TCRdb to about 2020). The library came from the immunoSEQ multiplex PCR assay. Sourced from immuneACCESS, this table was stored by TCRdb with only in-frame sequences that have V and J called. A share of the clones is absent; for the studies checked, an unresolved V gene accounts for under half, and the remainder has no known explanation. The sample has about 92,000 clones on record, about 70% of them singletons. About 50% of the sample comes from the top ten. The sample consisted of memory CD8+ T cells sorted from blood. Interpreted using the paper, the cell subset or site label stands for: CD45RO+ cells pooled with CCR7-negative TemRA cells. The receptors stem from a man aged 25-45 years in good health.

This chain joins TRBV4-3 and TRBJ2-1, with D hard to call. The V gene lost 4 bases and the J gene lost 7 bases, with 17 bases spanning the gap. Germline V gene lookup returns CDR1 LGHNA and CDR2 YSLEER. The CDR3 sequence is 15 residues long. The CDR3 sequence is CASSLGSGLSNEQFF. The DNA for the CDR3 is TGCGCCAGCAGCCTTGGGTCGGGCCTATCAAATGAGCAGTTCTTC.

This clone has only a few counts. This sequence joins TRBV4-2 and TRBJ2-7, with TRBD2 matching over 7 bases. The V segment lost 5 bases and the J segment 1 base; nucleotides outside the gene matches: 5. Germline CDR1 reads LGHNA; CDR2 reads YNFKEQ. The CDR3 sequence is 14 residues long. The CDR3 region is CASSLAGWSYEQYF. The CDR3 bases are TGTGCCAGCAGCTTAGCGGGTTGGTCCTACGAGCAGTACTTC.

The CDR3 is CASSHSGEGEQYF. Written as DNA, the CDR3 is TGTGCCAGCAGCCACTCTGGGGAGGGCGAGCAGTACTTC. This chain joins TRBV28 and TRBJ2-7, with 7 positions matching TRBD2. Trimming at V came to 6 bases and at J to 6 bases, leaving 8 bases not matched to a gene. The CDR3 is 13 amino acids. Germline V CDR1 and CDR2: MDHEN, SYDVKM.

This chain connects TRBV15 to TRBJ2-5; D remains unclear. Germline CDR1 and CDR2: LNHNV and YYDKDF (reference sequence). The CDR3 is made up of 11 amino acids. V lost 4 bases, J lost 7 bases, and 7 bases lay in between. The CDR3 DNA sequence: TGTGCCACCAGCACCCCCGGGACCCAGTACTTC. Its protein is CATSTPGTQYF. Complete variable domain (other parts from reference TRBV15 and TRBJ2-5): DAMVIQNPRYQVTQFGKPVTLSCSQTLNHNVMYWYQQKSSQAPKLLFHYYDKDFNNEADTPDNFQSRRPNTSFCFLDIRSPGLGDTAMYLCATSTPGTQYFGPGTRLLVL.

As to this clone: At one end the junction does not follow the germline gene, possibly because of a read error. The rearrangement uses TRBV6-5 and TRBJ2-7; unclear D gene. This CDR3 contains 11 residues. Germline V lookup: CDR1 MNHEY, CDR2 SVGAGI. CDR3 region: CASRYPSPSNF. For the CDR3, the DNA is TGTGCCAGCAGATACCCCAGTCCCTCAAACTTC.

The chain has TRBV4-3 and TRBJ2-6; D call uncertain. Germline-derived CDR1 and CDR2 are LGHNA and YSLEER. CDR3 length equals 16 residues. The V gene lost 3 bases and the J gene lost 0 bases, with 9 bases spanning the gap. The CDR3 DNA follows: TGCGCCAGCAGCCAGGACGGAAGCTCTGGGGCCAACGTCCTGACTTTC. This codes for CASSQDGSSGANVLTF.

The chain has TRBV5-1 and TRBJ2-3; D not resolved. The CDR3 covers 14 residues. With 2 bases removed from V and 0 bases from J, the gap between germline ends came to 7 bases. Germline loops: CDR1 SGHRS, CDR2 YFSETQ. CDR3 region: CASSLAVSTDTQYF. The CDR3 coding sequence is TGCGCCAGCAGCTTAGCAGTAAGCACAGATACGCAGTATTTT. Full variable domain (outside the CDR3, taken from reference TRBV5-1 and TRBJ2-3): KAGVTQTPRYLIKTRGQQVTLSCSPISGHRSVSWYQQTPGQGLQFLFEYFSETQRNKGNFPGRFSGRQFSNSRSEMNVSTLELGDSALYLCASSLAVSTDTQYFGPGTRLTVL.

The rearrangement links TRBV5-1 to TRBJ2-1; 15 bases map to TRBD2. V shed 0 bases and J 3 bases; nucleotides not matched to a gene: 7. The CDR3 length is 19 residues. Germline values: CDR1 SGHRS, CDR2 YFSETQ. CDR3: CASSLVAGLAGGSYNEQFF. For the CDR3, the DNA is TGCGCCAGCAGCTTGGTCGCAGGACTAGCGGGAGGGAGCTACAATGAGCAGTTCTTC.

The rearrangement links TRBV27 to TRBJ1-5; D is uncertain. The V and J ends lost 6 bases and 0 bases respectively, with 9 bases between them. The CDR3 is made up of 14 amino acids. The germline CDR1 and CDR2 sequences are MNHEY and SMNVEV (reference sequence). In nucleotides, the CDR3 is TGTGCCAGCAGGGACCTGGATAGCAATCAGCCCCAGCATTTT. It is translated as CASRDLDSNQPQHF.

J is TRBJ1-1 and V is TRBV18, with 7 bases lining up with TRBD1. Germline loops: CDR1 KGHSH, CDR2 LQKENI. The CDR3 has 14 amino acids. V gave up 3 bases and J gave up 6 bases; unmatched junction bases: 7. This CDR3 reads CASSPTVQGAEAFF. The CDR3 DNA is TGTGCCAGCTCACCCACCGTCCAGGGGGCTGAAGCTTTCTTT.

The V call is TRBV7-9, the J call TRBJ2-1; D not certain. This CDR3 spans 16 amino acids. Germline CDR1 SEHNR, CDR2 FQNEAQ (reference sequence). V gave up 2 bases and J gave up 7 bases, with 18 bases separating them. The CDR3 region has the DNA TGTGCCAGCAGCTTAAGTGGCGGATCGGACGGGAATGAGCAGTTCTTC. It is translated as CASSLSGGSDGNEQFF.

In this sample, this clone turned up a few times. V usage is TRBV14 and J usage is TRBJ2-3; 11 positions agree with TRBD2. The CDR3 totals 16 residues. Germline V gives CDR1 SGHDN, CDR2 FVKESK. The junction had 3 bases not matched to a gene; V was cut back by 1 base and J by 3 bases. This CDR3 is CASSQVGTSGTDTQYF. For the CDR3, the DNA is TGTGCCAGCAGCCAAGTGGGGACTAGCGGTACAGATACGCAGTATTTT.

The CDR3 reads CASRSGLHTGELFF. CDR3 nucleotides: TGTGCCAGCAGGTCGGGACTTCACACCGGGGAGCTGTTTTTT. V and J are TRBV27 and TRBJ2-2, with a possible D match to TRBD2 (6 bases). CDR3 size: 14 residues. The V end lost 6 bases, the J end lost 3 bases, and 11 bases lay between the germline ends. The germline V gene has CDR1 MNHEY and CDR2 SMNVEV (reference sequence).

This clone was detected only a few times. The chain uses TRBV5-1 and TRBJ2-2, with D perhaps TRBD1 or TRBD2 (5 bases each). This CDR3 has 16 residues. Germline V CDR1 and CDR2: SGHRS, YFSETQ. Trimming removed 4 bases from V and 4 bases from J, with 17 bases in between. CDR3 DNA sequence: TGCGCCAGCAGCCCTCACCGGGACGCCTCCACCGGGGAGCTGTTTTTT. It encodes CASSPHRDASTGELFF.

This clone was counted ten times or more. The genes are TRBV5-1 and TRBJ2-3; 9 bases match TRBD1. Trimming at V came to 5 bases and at J to 3 bases, leaving 4 bases not matched to a gene. Germline V gene sequence: CDR1 SGHRS, CDR2 YFSETQ. There are 14 residues in the CDR3. Here the CDR3 DNA reads TGCGCCAGCAGAGGACAGGGGATAACAGATACGCAGTATTTT. Translating gives CASRGQGITDTQYF.

The chain combines TRBV5-8 with TRBJ2-7; D gene ambiguous. Looked up from germline, CDR1 is SGHTS and CDR2 is YDEGEE. The V end lost 4 bases, the J end lost 3 bases, and 17 bases lay between the germline ends. This CDR3 contains 15 residues. CDR3 DNA sequence: TGTGCCAGCAGCCAAGAGGAACCAGAGAACTACGAGCAGTACTTC. Protein product: CASSQEEPENYEQYF.

This chain connects TRBV2 to TRBJ2-7; tentatively, D is TRBD2 (6 bases). CDR3 size: 15 residues. With 7 bases removed from V and 2 bases from J, the gap between germline ends came to 18 bases. The germline V gene has CDR1 SNHLY and CDR2 FYNNEI. The DNA for the CDR3 is TGTGCCAGCACCCGTCCGGGAGAATCCGCCTACGAGCAGTACTTC. Protein product: CASTRPGESAYEQYF.

The chain links TRBV18 to TRBJ2-7, with 7 bases matching TRBD1. This CDR3 contains 14 residues. Per germline, CDR1 KGHSH and CDR2 LQKENI. The V and J ends lost 2 bases and 2 bases, in that order; junction bases with no gene match: 3. DNA of the CDR3: TGTGCCAGCTCACCAGGGACAGCGACCTACGAGCAGTACTTC. It yields the protein CASSPGTATYEQYF. Variable domain in full (rest from reference TRBV18 and TRBJ2-7): NAGVMQNPRHLVRRRGQEARLRCSPMKGHSHVYWYRQLPEEGLKFMVYLQKENIIDESGMPKERFSAEFPKEGPSILRIQQVVRGDSAAYFCASSPGTATYEQYFGPGTRLTVT.

In this sample, this clone turned up once. This sequence joins TRBV6-5 and TRBJ1-2; TRBD1 matches 7 bases. Losses at the gene ends were 5 bases for V and 3 bases for J; bases not matched to a gene: 6. CDR1 is MNHEY and CDR2 is SVGAGI in the germline V gene. This CDR3 spans 14 amino acids. CDR3 sequence (DNA): TGTGCCAGCAGTCCAGGACAGGCCCACTATGGCTACACCTTC. It specifies CASSPGQAHYGYTF.

The chain couples TRBV27 to TRBJ2-7; TRBD2 matches 14 bases. The CDR3 is made up of 15 amino acids. The J segment lost 7 bases and the V segment lost 5 bases, leaving 7 bases of the junction unmatched. Germline V gene sequence: CDR1 MNHEY, CDR2 SMNVEV (reference sequence). The CDR3 nucleotides are TGTGCCAGCAGTCCCCAGGGACTAGCGGGAGTAGAGCAGTACTTC. As protein: CASSPQGLAGVEQYF.

The chain is built from TRBV11-3 and TRBJ2-7, with a weak D call TRBD1 (6 bases). Germline-derived CDR1 and CDR2 are SGHNT and YENEEA. This CDR3 spans 15 amino acids. Trimming left V 5 bases short and J 3 bases short, with 17 bases between. CDR3 amino acids: CASSTPSGGNYEQYF. The CDR3 DNA follows: TGTGCCAGCAGCACCCCGAGTGGGGGCAACTACGAGCAGTACTTC.

In its sample, this clone was seen once. V and J are TRBV5-1 and TRBJ1-5; TRBD1 agrees at 8 bases. CDR3 length: 15 residues. After removal of 2 bases from V and 3 bases from J, the junction contained 4 bases not matched to a gene. Looked up from germline, CDR1 is SGHRS and CDR2 is YFSETQ. Written as DNA, the CDR3 is TGCGCCAGCAGCTTAGGGACAGGCACCAATCAGCCCCAGCATTTT. Its translation: CASSLGTGTNQPQHF.

Only one count was recorded for this clone. The chain joins TRBV4-3 to TRBJ2-1; TRBD2 aligns across 11 bases. Germline lookup yields CDR1 LGHNA and CDR2 YSLEER. The trim removed 0 bases at V and 3 bases at J, leaving 10 bases unmatched. This CDR3 region has 19 residues. CDR3 DNA: TGCGCCAGCAGCCAAGATAGTTCCGGGACTAGCGGAGACTACAATGAGCAGTTCTTC. Amino acids: CASSQDSSGTSGDYNEQFF.